This T cell receptor (beta chain) comes out of a study of response to subunit inactivated influenza vaccine. General study points: The authors suggested that every seasonal influenza vaccination recruits few new T cells.

V lost 2 bases to trimming and J lost 0 bases, with 5 bases between them. CDR1 is MDHEN and CDR2 is SYDVKM in the germline V gene. The CDR3 contains 15 residues. TCRdb re-derived calls from the RT-PCR reads in MiXCR, one entry per CDR3 protein. The table includes around 790,000 distinct CDR3 sequences, approximately 21% detected once. Concerning this clonotype itself: The antigen remains unidentified.

This chain links TRBV28 with TRBJ2-6; D unresolved. The source is a man aged 50 to 59 who received an inactivated influenza vaccine. Specimen: PBMCs from blood, collected less than 6 days after vaccination. This chain's CDR3 is CASSLDLSGANVLTF. The CDR3 nucleotides are TGTGCCAGCAGTTTAGACCTCTCTGGGGCCAACGTCCTGACTTTC.